The clone carrying this TCR beta chain was found once. Per the study methods: Amplifying reference gene primers gave estimates of nucleated cell counts. Measured with immunoSEQ multiplex PCR; TCRdb has only the in-frame clones, and not every one. V, J and clone size are those of that table, while D and trimming were read from the DNA. The table records roughly 140,000 clones, 84% of them present only once. The CDR3 has 16 residues. Trimming shortened V by 5 bases and J by 5 bases, and 21 bases separated the two germline ends. CDR1 is SEHNR, CDR2 FQNEAQ, per germline (reference sequence). The data were obtained in a study of blood T cell repertoires in COVID-19. Study information: Acute-phase and convalescent COVID-19 samples originated in the United States, Italy and Spain. PBMCs, B-cell-depleted T cells, or T cells were the source of the cDNA or gDNA that made up the material.

Sequenced sample: peripheral blood. J is TRBJ2-5 and V is TRBV7-9, with D possibly matching TRBD2 (6 bases). This TCR was recovered from a woman at least 80 years old in a cohort sampled during active or convalescent COVID-19. CDR3 protein: CASSRKRTTRGETQYF. CDR3 bases: TGTGCCAGCAGCCGTAAACGGACTACCCGGGGGGAGACCCAGTACTTC.